One sample yielded the 5 T cell receptor beta chains listed below, sequenced in a study of blood T cell repertoires in COVID-19. Some clones are missing from TCRdb's copy, which holds only in-frame ones; the method was immunoSEQ multiplex PCR. Found here are about 190,000 clones, approximately 80% of them singletons; the top ten hold around 12%. Input material: peripheral blood. These receptor sequences come from a woman between 45 and 65 years old with acute or convalescent COVID-19.

J is TRBJ1-1 and V is TRBV28; 7 bases line up with TRBD1. Germline V gives CDR1 MDHEN, CDR2 SYDVKM. Trimming took 6 bases from V and 0 from J; bases not matched to a gene: 4. CDR3 length equals 14 residues. CDR3 region: CASRMTGMNTEAFF. The DNA of the CDR3 is TGTGCCAGCAGAATGACAGGGATGAACACTGAAGCTTTCTTT.

CDR3 coding DNA: TGTGCCAGCAGCCAATTTGAGGACAGGGATTTCAACGAGCAGTACTTC. Protein: CASSQFEDRDFNEQYF. The rearrangement joins TRBV16 to TRBJ2-7; 8 nucleotides line up with TRBD1. J gave up 5 bases and V 1 base, and 10 bases lay outside the gene matches. This CDR3 region has 16 residues. Germline V lookup: CDR1 KGHSY, CDR2 FQNENV.

The chain uses TRBV6-5 and TRBJ2-1, with TRBD2 identical over 8 bases. J lost 2 bases, V lost 6 bases, and 6 bases had no gene match. The germline CDR1 and CDR2 sequences are MNHEY and SVGAGI. This CDR3 is built from 15 residues. This chain's CDR3 is CASRGSGVPYNEQFF. In DNA form, the CDR3 reads TGTGCCAGCAGGGGTAGCGGGGTACCCTACAATGAGCAGTTCTTC.

The V and J genes are TRBV18 and TRBJ2-7, with D maybe TRBD1 (6 bases). Looked up from germline, CDR1 is KGHSH and CDR2 is LQKENI. The V and J ends lost 6 bases and 2 bases respectively, with 11 bases between them. The CDR3 is 13 residues long. The CDR3: CASSPTGTYEQYF. DNA for the CDR3: TGTGCCAGCTCGCCGACAGGTACCTACGAGCAGTACTTC.

This chain uses TRBV7-2 with TRBJ1-2, with D tentatively TRBD1 (5 bases). The CDR3 is 14 amino acids. Germline V gives CDR1 SGHTA, CDR2 FQGNSA. Trimming removed 5 bases from V and 5 bases from J, with 15 bases in between. The DNA for the CDR3 is TGTGCCAGCAGCCAGGAGGGGAGGGGTTATGGCTACACCTTC. Amino acids: CASSQEGRGYGYTF.